A single sample gave rise to the 7 T cell receptor beta chains below, sequenced in a study of cytomegalovirus exposure and HLA in healthy donors. PCR was performed using 60 Vbeta and 13 Jbeta primers. TCRdb keeps only in-frame clones here, not all; method: immunoSEQ multiplex PCR. The sample yields over 200,000 clones, 82% seen once. Material: PBMCs. These receptors were collected from a middle-aged man in good health and CMV-seropositive.

This sequence joins TRBV30 and TRBJ2-3; D perhaps matches TRBD2 (5 bases). CDR3 length: 12 amino acids. CDR1 and CDR2 from the germline V gene are GTSNPN and SVGIG (reference sequence). V was cut by 5 bases and J by 5 bases, with 11 bases left in between. CDR3 bases: TGTGCCTGGGACCTCGGAGGAGATACGCAGTATTTT. The encoded protein is CAWDLGGDTQYF.

The rearrangement links TRBV4-1 to TRBJ2-7; the match to TRBD2 covers 8 bases. Trimming removed 4 bases from V and 2 bases from J; junction bases left unmatched: 7. This CDR3 spans 15 amino acids. The germline CDR1 and CDR2 sequences are MGHRA and YSYEKL. The CDR3 protein is CASSPRFSGTYEQYF. The DNA for the CDR3 is TGCGCCAGCAGCCCGCGGTTTAGCGGGACCTACGAGCAGTACTTC.

This clone was seen a handful of times. J is TRBJ2-2 and V is TRBV25-1; D unclear. V gave up 0 bases and J gave up 3 bases, with 5 bases separating them. Germline V gives CDR1 MGHDK, CDR2 SYGVNS. The CDR3 extends over 14 amino acids. As DNA, the CDR3 is TGTGCCAGCAGTGAATATTCGGACACCGGGGAGCTGTTTTTT. It codes for CASSEYSDTGELFF.

The chain has TRBV5-6 and TRBJ2-7; 10 bases line up with TRBD2. Losses at the gene ends were 9 bases for V and 2 bases for J; bases not matched to a gene: 5. Germline V gives CDR1 SGHDT, CDR2 YYEEEE. The CDR3 sequence is 13 residues long. CDR3: CATSSGSTYEQYV. CDR3 bases: TGTGCCACATCTAGCGGGAGTACCTACGAGCAGTACGTC.

The genes are TRBV27 and TRBJ1-5; the D gene is possibly TRBD1 (6 bases). Trimming removed 2 bases from V and 6 bases from J, with 17 bases in between. Germline V CDR1 and CDR2: MNHEY, SMNVEV (reference sequence). CDR3 size: 16 residues. This CDR3 is CASSLMGQGIGQPQHF. The CDR3 DNA reads TGTGCCAGCAGTTTAATGGGGCAGGGGATAGGTCAGCCCCAGCATTTT.

The chain recombines TRBV7-2 with TRBJ1-1; tentative D call: TRBD1 (5 bases). The V end was cut by 3 bases, the J end by 0 bases, with 11 bases between. The germline gives CDR1 SGHTA, CDR2 FQGNSA. The CDR3 consists of 15 residues. In nucleotides, the CDR3 is TGTGCCAGCAGCTTCAGGGCCCCGGTGAACACTGAAGCTTTCTTT. As protein: CASSFRAPVNTEAFF. Together with reference TRBV7-2 and TRBJ1-1, the CDR3 gives the full variable domain: GAGVSQSPSNKVTEKGKDVELRCDPISGHTALYWYRQSLGQGLEFLIYFQGNSAPDKSGLPSDRFSAERTGGSVSTLTIQRTQQEDSAVYLCASSFRAPVNTEAFFGQGTRLTVV.

The chain employs TRBV4-2 and TRBJ2-3; D ambiguous. The V end lost 1 base, the J end lost 2 bases, and 13 bases lay between the germline ends. Germline V gene lookup returns CDR1 LGHNA and CDR2 YNFKEQ. CDR3 size: 16 residues. The CDR3 loop reads CASSQGLEKPTDTQYF. The DNA for the CDR3 is TGTGCCAGCAGCCAAGGACTGGAGAAGCCCACAGATACGCAGTATTTT.